The rows below give T cell receptor beta chains drawn from one sample of a study of blood T cell repertoires in COVID-19. TCRdb's table, derived via immunoSEQ multiplex PCR, lists solely in-frame clones and lacks some. The data contain approximately 140,000 clones, roughly 86% of them singletons. Specimen: peripheral blood. The source of these receptors is a woman aged 55-70 years with acute or convalescent COVID-19. CDR3s include the opening cysteine and the closing phenylalanine or tryptophan. D genes are given only for firm matches.

V gene: TRBV5-4
D gene: NA
J gene: TRBJ1-3
CDR3 protein: CASSFQGGNTIYF
CDR3 DNA: TGTGCCAGCAGCTTTCAGGGAGGGAACACCATATATTTT

V gene: TRBV18
D gene: TRBD1
J gene: TRBJ2-7
CDR3 protein: CASSPGQGDYEQYF
CDR3 DNA: TGTGCCAGCTCACCGGGACAGGGGGACTACGAGCAGTACTTC

V gene: TRBV6-2/TRBV6-3
D gene: NA
J gene: TRBJ1-1
CDR3 protein: CASSYLLVAAFF
CDR3 DNA: TGTGCCAGCAGTTACTTGTTAGTAGCAGCTTTCTTT

V gene: TRBV10-3
D gene: TRBD1
J gene: TRBJ1-2
CDR3 protein: CAISDGGQGNYGYTF
CDR3 DNA: TGTGCCATCAGTGATGGGGGACAGGGGAACTATGGCTACACCTTC

V gene: TRBV19
D gene: TRBD1
J gene: TRBJ2-1
CDR3 protein: CASSIEGRQGPFSYNEQFF
CDR3 DNA: TGTGCCAGTAGTATAGAGGGGAGACAGGGTCCTTTTTCCTACAATGAGCAGTTCTTC

V gene: TRBV28
D gene: NA
J gene: TRBJ1-5
CDR3 protein: CASRDFGFQPQHF
CDR3 DNA: TGTGCCAGCAGGGATTTCGGGTTTCAGCCCCAGCATTTT

V gene: TRBV5-4
D gene: NA
J gene: TRBJ1-2
CDR3 protein: CASSLGGKSPRGYTF
CDR3 DNA: TGTGCCAGCAGCTTGGGCGGGAAATCCCCGAGGGGCTACACCTTC

V gene: TRBV6-5
D gene: TRBD1
J gene: TRBJ1-2
CDR3 protein: CASSEGQYYGYTF
CDR3 DNA: TGTGCCAGCAGCGAGGGACAGTACTATGGCTACACCTTC

V gene: TRBV5-5
D gene: TRBD1
J gene: TRBJ2-7
CDR3 protein: CASSSFPRGQSYEQYF
CDR3 DNA: TGTGCCAGCAGCAGCTTCCCCAGGGGGCAGTCCTACGAGCAGTACTTC

V gene: TRBV5-1
D gene: NA
J gene: TRBJ2-7
CDR3 protein: CASSYEAAYEQYF
CDR3 DNA: TGCGCCAGCAGCTATGAGGCCGCCTACGAGCAGTACTTC

V gene: TRBV15
D gene: NA
J gene: TRBJ2-3
CDR3 protein: CATSRDGDITDTQYF
CDR3 DNA: TGTGCCACCAGCAGAGATGGGGACATCACAGATACGCAGTATTTT

V gene: TRBV28
D gene: NA
J gene: TRBJ1-1
CDR3 protein: CASSSVPGDLGAFF
CDR3 DNA: TGTGCCAGCAGTTCAGTACCGGGAGACTTAGGAGCTTTCTTT

V gene: TRBV28
D gene: NA
J gene: TRBJ2-7
CDR3 protein: CASSLQEGGSYEQYF
CDR3 DNA: TGTGCCAGCAGTTTACAGGAGGGGGGGTCCTACGAGCAGTACTTC

V gene: TRBV27
D gene: NA
J gene: TRBJ2-1
CDR3 protein: CASRGSDSYNEQFF
CDR3 DNA: TGTGCCAGCAGGGGATCGGACTCGTACAATGAGCAGTTCTTC

V gene: TRBV7-8
D gene: TRBD1
J gene: TRBJ1-2
CDR3 protein: CASSLGDRGYGYTF
CDR3 DNA: TGTGCCAGCAGCTTAGGGGACAGGGGATATGGCTACACCTTC

V gene: TRBV4-2
D gene: NA
J gene: TRBJ1-2
CDR3 protein: CASSQVENDGYTF
CDR3 DNA: TGTGCCAGCAGCCAAGTCGAGAACGATGGCTACACCTTC

V gene: TRBV11-3
D gene: TRBD2
J gene: TRBJ2-3
CDR3 protein: CASSLLRGGTDTQYF
CDR3 DNA: TGTGCCAGCAGCTTACTGCGGGGGGGCACAGATACGCAGTATTTT